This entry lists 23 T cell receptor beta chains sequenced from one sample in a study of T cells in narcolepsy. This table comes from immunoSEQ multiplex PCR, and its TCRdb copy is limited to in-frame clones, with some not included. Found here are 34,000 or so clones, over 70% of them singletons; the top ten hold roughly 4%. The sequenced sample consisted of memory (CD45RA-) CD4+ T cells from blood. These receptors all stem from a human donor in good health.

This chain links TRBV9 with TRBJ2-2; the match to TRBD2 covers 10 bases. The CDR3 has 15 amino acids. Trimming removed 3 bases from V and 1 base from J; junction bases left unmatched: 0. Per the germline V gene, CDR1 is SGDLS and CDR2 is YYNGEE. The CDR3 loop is CASSGTSGNTGELFF. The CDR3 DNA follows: TGTGCCAGCAGCGGGACTAGCGGGAACACCGGGGAGCTGTTTTTT.

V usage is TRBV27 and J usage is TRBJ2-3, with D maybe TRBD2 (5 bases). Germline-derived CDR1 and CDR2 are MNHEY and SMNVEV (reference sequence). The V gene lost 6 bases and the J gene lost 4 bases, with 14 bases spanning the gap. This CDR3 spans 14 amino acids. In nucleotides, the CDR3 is TGTGCCAGCAGACCCGCAGAGAGGGCAGATACGCAGTATTTT. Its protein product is CASRPAERADTQYF.

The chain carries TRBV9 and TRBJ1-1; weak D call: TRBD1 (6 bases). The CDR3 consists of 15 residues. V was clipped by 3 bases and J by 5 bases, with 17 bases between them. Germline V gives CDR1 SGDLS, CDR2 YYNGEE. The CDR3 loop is CASSGTGNGRTEAFF. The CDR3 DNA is TGTGCCAGCAGCGGAACAGGGAATGGGCGGACTGAAGCTTTCTTT. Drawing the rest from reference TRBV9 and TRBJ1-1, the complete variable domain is DSGVTQTPKHLITATGQRVTLRCSPRSGDLSVYWYQQSLDQGLQFLIQYYNGEERAKGNILERFSAQQFPDLHSELNLSSLELGDSALYFCASSGTGNGRTEAFFGQGTRLTVV.

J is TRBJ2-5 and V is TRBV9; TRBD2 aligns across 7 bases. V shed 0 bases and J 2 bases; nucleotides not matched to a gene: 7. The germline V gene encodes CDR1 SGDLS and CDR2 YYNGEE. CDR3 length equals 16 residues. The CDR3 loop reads CASSVALLAEQETQYF. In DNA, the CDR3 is TGTGCCAGCAGCGTAGCTCTCCTAGCGGAACAAGAGACCCAGTACTTC.

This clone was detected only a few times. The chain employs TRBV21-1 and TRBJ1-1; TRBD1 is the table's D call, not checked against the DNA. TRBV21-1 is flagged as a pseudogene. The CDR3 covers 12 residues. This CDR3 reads CANNRGKTEAFF. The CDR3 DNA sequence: TGTGCCAACAACAGGGGGAAGACTGAAGCTTTCTTT.

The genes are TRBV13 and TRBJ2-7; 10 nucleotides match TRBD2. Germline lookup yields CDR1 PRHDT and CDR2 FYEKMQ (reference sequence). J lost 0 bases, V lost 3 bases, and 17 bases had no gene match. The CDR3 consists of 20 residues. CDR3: CASSFFPNSGRTPNSYEQYF. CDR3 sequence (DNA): TGTGCCAGCAGCTTTTTTCCCAATAGCGGGAGGACACCAAACTCCTACGAGCAGTACTTC.

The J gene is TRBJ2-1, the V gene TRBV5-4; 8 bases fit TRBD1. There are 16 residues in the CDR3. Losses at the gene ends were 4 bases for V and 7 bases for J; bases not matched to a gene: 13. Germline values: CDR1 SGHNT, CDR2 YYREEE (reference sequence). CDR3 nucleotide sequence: TGTGCCAGCAGCCCGGCAGGGCAGGGGGCGCGGAATGAGCAGTTCTTC. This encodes CASSPAGQGARNEQFF.

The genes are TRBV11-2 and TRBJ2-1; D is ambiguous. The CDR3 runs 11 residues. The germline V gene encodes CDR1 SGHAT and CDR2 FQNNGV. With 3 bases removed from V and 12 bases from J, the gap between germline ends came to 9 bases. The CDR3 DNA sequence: TGTGCCAGCAGCTTCTCCGGGCCGCAGTTCTTC. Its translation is CASSFSGPQFF.

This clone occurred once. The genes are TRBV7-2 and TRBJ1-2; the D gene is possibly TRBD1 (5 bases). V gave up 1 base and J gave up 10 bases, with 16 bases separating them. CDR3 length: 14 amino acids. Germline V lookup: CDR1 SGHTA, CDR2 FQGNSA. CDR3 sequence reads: CASSLGGSGLVYTF. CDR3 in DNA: TGTGCCAGCAGCTTAGGGGGCTCCGGACTCGTCTACACCTTC. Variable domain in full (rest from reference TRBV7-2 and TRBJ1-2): GAGVSQSPSNKVTEKGKDVELRCDPISGHTALYWYRQSLGQGLEFLIYFQGNSAPDKSGLPSDRFSAERTGGSVSTLTIQRTQQEDSAVYLCASSLGGSGLVYTFGSGTRLTVV.

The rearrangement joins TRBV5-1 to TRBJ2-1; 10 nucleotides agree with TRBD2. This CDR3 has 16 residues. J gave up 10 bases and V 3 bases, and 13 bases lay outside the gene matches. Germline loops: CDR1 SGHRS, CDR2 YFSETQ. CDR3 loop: CASSSQASGSSGEQFF. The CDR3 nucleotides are TGCGCCAGCAGCTCTCAGGCTAGCGGGAGCTCTGGGGAGCAGTTCTTC.

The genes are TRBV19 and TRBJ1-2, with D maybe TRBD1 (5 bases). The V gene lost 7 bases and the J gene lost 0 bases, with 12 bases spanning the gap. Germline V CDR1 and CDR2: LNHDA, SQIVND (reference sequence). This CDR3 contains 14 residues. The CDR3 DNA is TGTGCCAGTACCCCGGGACGTTCTAACTATGGCTACACCTTC. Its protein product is CASTPGRSNYGYTF.

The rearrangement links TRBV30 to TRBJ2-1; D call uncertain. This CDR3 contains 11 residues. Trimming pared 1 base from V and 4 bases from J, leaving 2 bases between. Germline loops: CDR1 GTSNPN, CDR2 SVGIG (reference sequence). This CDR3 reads CAWSGYNEQFF. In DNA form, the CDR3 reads TGTGCCTGGAGTGGATACAATGAGCAGTTCTTC.

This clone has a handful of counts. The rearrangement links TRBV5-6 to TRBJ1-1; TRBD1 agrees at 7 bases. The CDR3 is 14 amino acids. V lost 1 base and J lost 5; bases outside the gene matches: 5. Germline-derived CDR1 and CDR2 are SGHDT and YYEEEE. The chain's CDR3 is CASSLTGVGTEAFF. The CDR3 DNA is TGTGCCAGCAGCTTGACAGGGGTTGGGACTGAAGCTTTCTTT.

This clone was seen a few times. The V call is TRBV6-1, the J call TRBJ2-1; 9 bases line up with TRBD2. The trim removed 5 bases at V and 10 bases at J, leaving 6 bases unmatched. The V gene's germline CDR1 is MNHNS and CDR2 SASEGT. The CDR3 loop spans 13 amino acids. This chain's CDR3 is CASSLREGGEQFF. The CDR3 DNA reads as TGTGCCAGCAGTCTGCGGGAGGGAGGAGAGCAGTTCTTC.

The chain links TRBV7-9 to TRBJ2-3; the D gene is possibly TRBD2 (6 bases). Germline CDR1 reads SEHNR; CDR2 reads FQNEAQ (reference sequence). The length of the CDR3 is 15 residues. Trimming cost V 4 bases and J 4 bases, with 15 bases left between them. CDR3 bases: TGTGCCAGCAGCTGGACCCGGAGGGCCGCAGATACGCAGTATTTT. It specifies CASSWTRRAADTQYF.

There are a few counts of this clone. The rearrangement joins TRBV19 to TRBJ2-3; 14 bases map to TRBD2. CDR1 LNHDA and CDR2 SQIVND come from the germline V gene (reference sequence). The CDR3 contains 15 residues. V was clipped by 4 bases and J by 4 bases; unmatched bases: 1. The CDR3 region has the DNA TGTGCCAGTAGTAGGACTAGCGGGAGGTCAGATACGCAGTATTTT. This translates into CASSRTSGRSDTQYF.

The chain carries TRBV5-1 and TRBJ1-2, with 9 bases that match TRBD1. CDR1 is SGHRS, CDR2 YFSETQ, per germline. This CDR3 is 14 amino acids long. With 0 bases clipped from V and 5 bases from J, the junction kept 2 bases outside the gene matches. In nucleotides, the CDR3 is TGCGCCAGCAGCTTGGGGGACAGGGAATATGGCTACACCTTC. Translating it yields CASSLGDREYGYTF. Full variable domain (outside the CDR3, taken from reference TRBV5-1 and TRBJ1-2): KAGVTQTPRYLIKTRGQQVTLSCSPISGHRSVSWYQQTPGQGLQFLFEYFSETQRNKGNFPGRFSGRQFSNSRSEMNVSTLELGDSALYLCASSLGDREYGYTFGSGTRLTVV.

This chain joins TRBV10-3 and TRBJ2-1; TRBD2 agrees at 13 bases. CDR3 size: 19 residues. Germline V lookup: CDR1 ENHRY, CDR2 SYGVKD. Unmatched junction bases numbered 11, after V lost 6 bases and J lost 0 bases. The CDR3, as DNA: TGTGCCATCAGGGGACTAGCGGGAAAGACGAAGAGCTCCTACAATGAGCAGTTCTTC. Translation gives CAIRGLAGKTKSSYNEQFF.

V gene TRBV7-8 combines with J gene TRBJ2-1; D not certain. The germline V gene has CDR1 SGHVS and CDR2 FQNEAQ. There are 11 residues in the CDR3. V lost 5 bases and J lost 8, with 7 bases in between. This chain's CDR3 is CASSVKDEQFF. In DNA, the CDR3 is TGTGCCAGCAGCGTCAAAGATGAGCAGTTCTTC.

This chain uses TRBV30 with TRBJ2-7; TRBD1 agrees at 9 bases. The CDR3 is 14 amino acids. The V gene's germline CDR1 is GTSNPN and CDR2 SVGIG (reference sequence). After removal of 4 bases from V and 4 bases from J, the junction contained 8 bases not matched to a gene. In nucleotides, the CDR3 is TGTGCCTGGAATCCGGGACAGGGTACTTACGAGCAGTACTTC. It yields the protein CAWNPGQGTYEQYF.

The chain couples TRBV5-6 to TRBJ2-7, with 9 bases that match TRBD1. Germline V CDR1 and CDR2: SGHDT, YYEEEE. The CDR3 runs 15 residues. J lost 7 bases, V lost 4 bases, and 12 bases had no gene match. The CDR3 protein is CASSPRPGQGKEQYF. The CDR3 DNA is TGTGCCAGCAGCCCCCGTCCGGGACAGGGAAAAGAGCAGTACTTC. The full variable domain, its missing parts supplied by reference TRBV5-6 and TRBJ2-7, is DAGVTQSPTHLIKTRGQQVTLRCSPKSGHDTVSWYQQALGQGPQFIFQYYEEEERQRGNFPDRFSGHQFPNYSSELNVNALLLGDSALYLCASSPRPGQGKEQYFGPGTRLTVT.

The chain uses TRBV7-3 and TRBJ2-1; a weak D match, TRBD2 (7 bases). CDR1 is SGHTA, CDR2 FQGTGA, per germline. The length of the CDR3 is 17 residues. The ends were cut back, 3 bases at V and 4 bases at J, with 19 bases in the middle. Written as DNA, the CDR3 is TGTGCCAGCAGCTTGTTAGGGGGGGCACAAGGGTACAATGAGCAGTTCTTC. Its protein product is CASSLLGGAQGYNEQFF.

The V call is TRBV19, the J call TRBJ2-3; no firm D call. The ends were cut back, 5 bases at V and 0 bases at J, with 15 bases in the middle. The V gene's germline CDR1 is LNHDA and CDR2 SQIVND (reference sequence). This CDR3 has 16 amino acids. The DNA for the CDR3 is TGTGCCAGTAGTCCACACAACCCTGGGAGCACAGATACGCAGTATTTT. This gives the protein CASSPHNPGSTDTQYF.